These 18 T cell receptor beta chains came from one sample sequenced in a study of blood T cell repertoires in COVID-19. Produced via immunoSEQ multiplex PCR; TCRdb's table is partial and in-frame only. The repertoire includes 200,000 to 300,000 clones, 86% of them detected once, and approximately 2.4% sits in the top ten. Sequenced sample: PBMCs or T cells enriched from blood (not recorded which). The receptors stem from a woman aged 18-35 years who had recovered from COVID-19.

V gene TRBV25-1 combines with J gene TRBJ2-1; the D gene is possibly TRBD2 (6 bases). The germline V gene has CDR1 MGHDK and CDR2 SYGVNS. V dropped 4 bases and J dropped 0 bases, with 10 bases sitting between them. This CDR3 is built from 15 residues. The CDR3 is CASSGDGSSYNEQFF. CDR3 DNA: TGTGCCAGCAGTGGGGACGGGAGCTCCTACAATGAGCAGTTCTTC.

The chain is built from TRBV2 and TRBJ2-1; 7 bases fit TRBD2. The V segment lost 3 bases and the J segment 5 bases; nucleotides outside the gene matches: 4. The germline V gene has CDR1 SNHLY and CDR2 FYNNEI. This CDR3 contains 14 residues. The CDR3 region has the DNA TGTGCCAGCAGTGACGGGCTAGCGGACAATGAGCAGTTCTTC. As protein: CASSDGLADNEQFF.

The rearrangement links TRBV18 to TRBJ1-3; 7 nucleotides match TRBD1. Germline CDR1 reads KGHSH; CDR2 reads LQKENI. J lost 6 bases, V lost 9 bases, and 2 bases had no gene match. CDR3 size: 11 residues. The CDR3 region is CARTGTNTIYF. The CDR3 DNA reads TGTGCCAGGACAGGGACAAACACCATATATTTT.

This rearrangement joins TRBV5-5 to TRBJ2-5, with D hard to call. Trimming shortened V by 4 bases and J by 0 bases, and 10 bases separated the two germline ends. The CDR3 has 14 amino acids. CDR1 and CDR2 from the germline V gene are SGHKS and YYEKEE (reference sequence). The CDR3 nucleotides read TGTGCCAGCAGCCCCACCGGGTACCAAGAGACCCAGTACTTC. Protein: CASSPTGYQETQYF. Complete variable domain (other parts from reference TRBV5-5 and TRBJ2-5): DAGVTQSPTHLIKTRGQQVTLRCSPISGHKSVSWYQQVLGQGPQFIFQYYEKEERGRGNFPDRFSARQFPNYSSELNVNALLLGDSALYLCASSPTGYQETQYFGPGTRLLVL.

The chain is built from TRBV15 and TRBJ1-2; 8 bases align to TRBD1. V gave up 6 bases and J gave up 7 bases; unmatched junction bases: 7. This CDR3 region has 13 residues. Germline V CDR1 and CDR2: LNHNV, YYDKDF (reference sequence). For the CDR3, the DNA is TGTGCCACCAGTTTCACAGGGGGTTTTGGCTACACCTTC. Its translation is CATSFTGGFGYTF.

The gene calls are TRBV6-5 and TRBJ1-1, with 8 positions matching TRBD1. V lost 10 bases to trimming and J lost 3 bases; unmatched junction nucleotides: 7. Germline loops: CDR1 MNHEY, CDR2 SVGAGI. CDR3 size: 13 residues. CDR3: CATRTGRDTEAFF. CDR3 nucleotides: TGTGCCACCCGGACAGGGAGGGACACTGAAGCTTTCTTT.

This clone was seen a single time. The rearrangement uses TRBV2 and TRBJ2-1; 12 nucleotides align to TRBD2. The CDR3 extends over 17 amino acids. CDR1 and CDR2 from the germline V gene are SNHLY and FYNNEI. The ends lost 2 bases at V and 9 bases at J; junction bases unmatched: 11. For the CDR3, the DNA is TGTGCCAGCAGTGAAAAGGAAACTAGCGGGAGGAGGTGTGAGCAGTTCTTC. It codes for CASSEKETSGRRCEQFF.

The rearrangement uses TRBV3-1 (or the pseudogene TRBV3-2) and TRBJ2-2; TRBD2 is a possible D gene (5 bases). Germline V CDR1 and CDR2: LGHDT, YNNKEL (reference sequence). The CDR3 loop spans 16 amino acids. V was cut by 0 bases and J by 2 bases, with 10 bases left in between. CDR3 sequence reads: CASSQEGLANTGELFF. The CDR3 DNA follows: TGTGCCAGCAGCCAAGAAGGGCTAGCTAACACCGGGGAGCTGTTTTTT.

The table lists this clone with a few counts. The chain employs TRBV6-1 and TRBJ1-5; TRBD1 agrees at 8 bases. V shed 0 bases and J 3 bases; nucleotides not matched to a gene: 1. The CDR3 consists of 15 residues. Looked up from germline, CDR1 is MNHNS and CDR2 is SASEGT. The CDR3 reads CASSEARGHNQPQHF. For the CDR3, the DNA is TGTGCCAGCAGTGAAGCCAGGGGGCACAATCAGCCCCAGCATTTT.

V usage is TRBV7-9 and J usage is TRBJ1-1; 8 bases are a match to TRBD1. V shed 5 bases and J 0 bases; nucleotides not matched to a gene: 14. This CDR3 contains 18 residues. Germline lookup yields CDR1 SEHNR and CDR2 FQNEAQ (reference sequence). The CDR3 nucleotides read TGTGCCAGCAGCCCTTCCCTCCTCAGGGGGCACATGAACACTGAAGCTTTCTTT. Encoded protein: CASSPSLLRGHMNTEAFF.

The genes are TRBV11-3 and TRBJ2-7; 7 bases line up with TRBD2. Trimming took 6 bases from V and 2 from J; bases not matched to a gene: 7. The CDR3 runs to 14 residues. The germline CDR1 and CDR2 sequences are SGHNT and YENEEA. CDR3 bases: TGTGCCAGCAGTGATGTCGGGGGGACCTACGAGCAGTACTTC. Translating it yields CASSDVGGTYEQYF.

V and J are TRBV4-1 and TRBJ1-4; no clear D. Per germline, CDR1 MGHRA and CDR2 YSYEKL. The CDR3 runs to 15 residues. Trimming stripped 4 bases from V and 4 bases from J, with 13 bases between. The CDR3 loop reads CASSPRRRDNEKLFF. CDR3 bases: TGCGCCAGCAGCCCACGTCGGCGGGATAATGAAAAACTGTTTTTT.

The table lists this clone with a few counts. The chain joins TRBV5-4 to TRBJ1-6; perhaps TRBD1 as D (6 bases). The CDR3 contains 17 residues. Trimming pared 5 bases from V and 7 bases from J, leaving 22 bases between. Germline lookup yields CDR1 SGHNT and CDR2 YYREEE (reference sequence). CDR3 protein: CASSLINDRTRNSPLHF. The CDR3 coding sequence is TGTGCCAGCAGTTTGATAAACGACAGGACTCGGAATTCACCCCTCCACTTT.

The rearrangement uses TRBV7-9 and TRBJ2-3, with TRBD2 as a possible D gene (6 bases). V gave up 9 bases and J gave up 2 bases, with 12 bases separating them. From germline, CDR1 is SEHNR and CDR2 FQNEAQ (reference sequence). The CDR3 has 13 amino acids. CDR3: CASAGLNTDTQYF. DNA for the CDR3: TGTGCCAGTGCGGGACTCAACACAGATACGCAGTATTTT.

This chain connects TRBV11-2 to TRBJ2-7; D is undetermined. The CDR3 is 13 amino acids. V lost 0 bases and J 4 bases, leaving 7 bases between the germline ends. Germline-derived CDR1 and CDR2 are SGHAT and FQNNGV. The CDR3 is CASSLEAHYEQYF. CDR3 in DNA: TGTGCCAGCAGCTTAGAAGCTCATTACGAGCAGTACTTC.

This chain connects TRBV25-1 to TRBJ2-5; 10 nucleotides match TRBD2. V dropped 1 base and J dropped 5; count of bases not matched to a gene: 7. Germline V lookup: CDR1 MGHDK, CDR2 SYGVNS. The CDR3 is 16 residues long. Here the CDR3 DNA reads TGTGCCAGCAGTGAATGGGCTAGCGGGAGTGGTGAGACCCAGTACTTC. Translated: CASSEWASGSGETQYF.

This chain uses TRBV29-1 with TRBJ1-4; D remains ambiguous. Germline values: CDR1 SQVTM, CDR2 ANQGSEA. Trimming shortened V by 0 bases and J by 5 bases, and 10 bases separated the two germline ends. This CDR3 has 14 amino acids. The DNA of the CDR3 is TGCAGCGTTGAAGATCGGAGTCCCAATGAAAAACTGTTTTTT. Encoded protein: CSVEDRSPNEKLFF.

This sequence joins TRBV29-1 and TRBJ1-1, with a weak D call TRBD1 (6 bases). Per the germline V gene, CDR1 is SQVTM and CDR2 is ANQGSEA. This CDR3 contains 12 residues. V lost 5 bases, J lost 5 bases, and 12 bases lay in between. This chain's CDR3 is CSVSRQATEAFF. DNA for the CDR3: TGCAGCGTTAGCCGACAGGCTACTGAAGCTTTCTTT.